This T cell receptor beta chain derives from a study of PD-L1 blockade in urothelial cancer. About the research overall: When blood samples were assessed, the median T cell count was approximately 140,000.

From germline, CDR1 is MGHRA and CDR2 YSYEKL. V dropped 1 base and J dropped 4; count of bases not matched to a gene: 14. This CDR3 region has 19 residues. Assay used: immunoSEQ multiplex PCR; TCRdb lists only in-frame clones, some missing. The sample shows 45,000 to 60,000 clones, more than 75% of them seen only once. The time point: pretreatment peripheral blood. This sequence joins TRBV4-1 and TRBJ2-2; the match to TRBD1 covers 8 bases. This TCR came from a man in his fifties with urothelial cancer. The starting material was PBMCs, obtained around atezolizumab (anti-PD-L1) treatment. The DNA of the CDR3 is TGCGCCAGCAGCCAAGGCAGGGGGCGTGGGGGAGTCCTCACCGGGGAGCTGTTTTTT. It yields the protein CASSQGRGRGGVLTGELFF.